This TCR beta chain emerged from a study of blood T cell repertoires in COVID-19. The method was immunoSEQ multiplex PCR; TCRdb's version includes in-frame clones alone and lacks a portion of them. The top ten hold about 5.5% of the sample, which has 30,000 to 35,000 clones, over 90% seen once. Looked up from germline, CDR1 is MNHEY and CDR2 is SMNVEV (reference sequence). V trimming: 4 bases; J trimming: 2 bases; junction bases outside the gene matches: 13. CDR3 length: 19 residues. V gene TRBV27 combines with J gene TRBJ2-5, with TRBD2 matching 13 bases. Sequenced material: peripheral blood. The sequence was collected from a human donor in a cohort sampled during active COVID-19. The CDR3 loop is CASSYPPLGLAGSQETQYF. The CDR3, as DNA: TGTGCCAGCAGTTATCCCCCACTGGGACTAGCGGGATCACAAGAGACCCAGTACTTC.